The TCR beta chain described here comes from a study of blood T cells in healthy people across ages. Whole-study findings and limits: Per million T cells, the diversity of TCR beta decreased roughly linearly as age advanced.

Notes on this clonotype: Its matching antigen is unknown. A clone one base away is much larger, so this may be a read error.

Trimming cost V 0 bases and J 10 bases, with 16 bases left between them. The length of the CDR3 is 13 residues. CDR1 is DFQATT, CDR2 SNEGSKA, per germline (reference sequence). The authors ran a second PCR of about 6 to 11 cycles using a sample-barcoded 5' primer and a J-beta primer mix. TCRdb re-called the 5' RACE reads with MiXCR, one entry per CDR3 protein. The sample carries some 700,000 distinct CDR3 sequences, 35% to 45% recorded once. What was sequenced was blood. The gene calls are TRBV20-1 and TRBJ2-7; D not resolved. This receptor was identified in a woman aged 60-70 years in good health. The CDR3 DNA follows: TGCAGTGCTAGAGATCTTCAGGCTGAGGCCCAGTACTTC. The encoded protein is CSARDLQAEAQYF.